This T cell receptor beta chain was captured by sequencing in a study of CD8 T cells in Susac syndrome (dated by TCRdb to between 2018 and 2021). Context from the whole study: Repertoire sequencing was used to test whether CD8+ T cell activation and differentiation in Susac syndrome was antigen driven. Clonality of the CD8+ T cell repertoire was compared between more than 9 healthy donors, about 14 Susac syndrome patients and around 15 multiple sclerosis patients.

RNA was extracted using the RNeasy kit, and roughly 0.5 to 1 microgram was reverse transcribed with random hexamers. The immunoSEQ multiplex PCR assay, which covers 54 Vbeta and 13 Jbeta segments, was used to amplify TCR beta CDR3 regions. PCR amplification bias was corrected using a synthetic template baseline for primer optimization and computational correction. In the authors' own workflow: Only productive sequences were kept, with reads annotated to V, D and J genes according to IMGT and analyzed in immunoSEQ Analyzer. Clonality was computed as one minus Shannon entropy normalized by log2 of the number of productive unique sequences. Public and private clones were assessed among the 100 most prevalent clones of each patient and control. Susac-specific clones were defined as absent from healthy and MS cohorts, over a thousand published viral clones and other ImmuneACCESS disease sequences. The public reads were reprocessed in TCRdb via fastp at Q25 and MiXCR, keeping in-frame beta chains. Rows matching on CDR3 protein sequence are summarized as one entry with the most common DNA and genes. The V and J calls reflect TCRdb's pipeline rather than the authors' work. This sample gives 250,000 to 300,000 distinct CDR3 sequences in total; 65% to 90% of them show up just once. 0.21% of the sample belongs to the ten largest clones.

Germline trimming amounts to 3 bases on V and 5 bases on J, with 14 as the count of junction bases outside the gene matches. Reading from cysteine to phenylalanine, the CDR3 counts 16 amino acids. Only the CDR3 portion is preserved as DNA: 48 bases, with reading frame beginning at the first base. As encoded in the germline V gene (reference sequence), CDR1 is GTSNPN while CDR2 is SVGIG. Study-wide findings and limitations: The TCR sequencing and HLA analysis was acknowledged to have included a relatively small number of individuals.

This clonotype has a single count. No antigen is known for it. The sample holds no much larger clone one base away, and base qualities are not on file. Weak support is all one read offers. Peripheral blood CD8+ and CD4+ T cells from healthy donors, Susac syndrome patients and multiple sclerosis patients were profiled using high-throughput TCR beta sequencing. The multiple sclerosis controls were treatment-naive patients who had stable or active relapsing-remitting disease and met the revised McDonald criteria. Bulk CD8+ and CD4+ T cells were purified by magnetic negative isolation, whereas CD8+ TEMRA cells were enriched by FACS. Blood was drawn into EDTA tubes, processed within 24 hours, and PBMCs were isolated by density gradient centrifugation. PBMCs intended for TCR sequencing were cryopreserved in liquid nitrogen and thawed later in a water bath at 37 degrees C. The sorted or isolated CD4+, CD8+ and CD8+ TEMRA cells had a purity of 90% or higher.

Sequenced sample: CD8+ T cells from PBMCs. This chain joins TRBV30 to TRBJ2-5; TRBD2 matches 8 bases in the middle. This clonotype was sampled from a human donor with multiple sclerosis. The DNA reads TGTGCCTGGAGCCCTGGACTAGCCGGTTTTGAGGAGACCCAGTACTTC. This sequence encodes CAWSPGLAGFEETQYF. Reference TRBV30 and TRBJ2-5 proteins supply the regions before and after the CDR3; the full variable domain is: SQTIHQWPATLVQPVGSPLSLECTVEGTSNPNLYWYRQAAGRGLQLLFYSVGIGQISSEVPQNLSASRPQDRQFILSSKKLLLSDSGFYLCAWSPGLAGFEETQYFGPGTRLLVL.